Below, one TCR beta chain is given with its context. Which antigen it targets is not known. Nothing much larger sits one base from this clone, and base qualities are not available. This sample was taken from a study of CD8+ T cells in alopecia areata (dated by TCRdb to 2016 to 2018). Regarding the complete study: Treated patients were enrolled in an open-label pilot trial of oral tofacitinib, 5 to 10 mg twice daily, for moderate-to-severe alopecia areata. Patients stayed on tofacitinib for 6 to 18 months and then had 6 months of follow-up off drug so that delayed response and recurrence could be assessed. The study used high-throughput TCRbeta sequencing to examine T cell clonal expansion in alopecia areata, in both the C3H/HeJ mouse model and human patients. Scalp tissue and sorted CD4+ and CD8+ peripheral blood T cells from patchy and totalis/universalis alopecia areata patients and from healthy controls were covered by human TCRbeta sequencing. Patients on tofacitinib were biopsied at baseline and after 4 and 24 weeks of treatment, and several of the patients also had a later scalp biopsy. Clonality in the scalp was compared among normal scalp (n=4), patchy alopecia areata scalp (n=8), and alopecia totalis/universalis scalp (n=8). RNA came from the PAXgene miRNA kit for fixed scalp, the miRNeasy kit for PBMCs, and the RNeasy kit for mouse skin. TCRbeta CDR3 regions were amplified by immunoSEQ multiplex PCR with 35 Vbeta forward and 13 Jbeta reverse primers.

The research as a whole found: Shared TCR sequences between patients were less evident than in mice, which may be partly attributable to HLA diversity in the patient population. Compared with normal scalp, lesional scalp had higher clonality and more expanded CD8+ clones, particularly in alopecia totalis/universalis, a pattern that suggests antigenic drive. Scalp TCR repertoire analysis is complicated because resident alphabeta T cells in normal human skin are also sequenced, whereas mouse skin is dominated by gammadelta T cells.

Explained via the paper, the time point label denotes: baseline before oral tofacitinib. From alopecia areata patients, peripheral blood was collected along with lesional scalp punch biopsies. After PBMCs were isolated by density centrifugation and stained for CD3, CD4 and CD8, a FACSAria was used to sort CD4+ and CD8+ T cells. As encoded in the germline V gene (reference sequence), CDR1 is GTSNPN while CDR2 is SVGIG. V is cut by 1 base and J by 5 bases, and the space between the germline ends is 4 bases. The cysteine opens and the phenylalanine closes a CDR3 of 11 amino acids. Left in the record is the CDR3 DNA by itself, 33 bases read in frame from the first base. Receptor libraries were prepared by the immunoSEQ multiplex PCR assay. RNA was extracted from all samples and reverse transcribed into cDNA as template for TCR sequencing. First-strand cDNA was synthesized using SuperScript III with a 2:1 mix of oligo-dT and random hexamers. Amplification bias was assessed with a synthetic immune receptor repertoire, and residual bias was removed computationally. The paper's processing steps were these. Raw reads were preprocessed for error removal, and CDR3 was defined according to IMGT conventions as running from the conserved cysteine to phenylalanine. Clonality was computed as 1 minus the Shannon entropy, with the entropy normalized by log2 of the number of productive unique TCRs. CD4 or CD8 identity of scalp clones was inferred by cross-referencing scalp TCRbeta sequences with sorted blood CD4 and CD8 repertoires. TCRdb took this table from immuneACCESS and kept in-frame rearrangements with V and J called. Such tables lack part of the clones; where checked against another copy, unresolved V genes explain under half of the gap, and the rest is unexplained. Clone size and V and J calls were adopted from that table, with D and trimming inferred from the DNA. This sample is represented by roughly 180,000 clones; approximately 62% of them were singletons. The ten most abundant clones make up 1.7% of the sample.

This sample comprised CD4+ T cells sorted from blood, obtained at week 0. This clonotype originated in a human donor with alopecia areata. Rearrangement joined TRBV30 to TRBJ2-3; the D gene identity is not certain. The CDR3 protein sequence reads: CAWSDRDTQYF. The sequenced DNA is TGTGCCTGGAGTGACCGAGATACGCAGTATTTT.